Presented here are 32 T cell receptor beta chains from one specimen sequenced in a study of cytomegalovirus exposure and HLA in healthy donors (dated by TCRdb to the late 2010s). Preparation of the library involved the immunoSEQ multiplex PCR assay. Held by TCRdb, this immuneACCESS table contains in-frame sequences only and omits some clones. Under half of the omission traces to an unresolved V gene where checked; the cause of the rest is unknown. This sample gives fewer than 200,000 clones in total; approximately 81% of them show up just once. The biggest ten clones account for approximately 16% of the sample. Sequenced input: PBMCs. All receptors come from a man aged 18 to 29 in good health and CMV-seropositive.

The chain uses TRBV6-6 and TRBJ2-5, with TRBD1 identical over 7 bases. The CDR3 sequence is 15 residues long. V shed 5 bases and J 2 bases; nucleotides not matched to a gene: 8. Germline CDR1 reads MNHNY; CDR2 reads SVGAGI (reference sequence). DNA for the CDR3: TGTGCCAGCAGTCACGGACCGGGACAGCAAGAGACCCAGTACTTC. Protein: CASSHGPGQQETQYF.

The chain combines TRBV2 with TRBJ2-7; 9 bases map to TRBD1. V trimming: 6 bases; J trimming: 3 bases; junction bases outside the gene matches: 3. From germline, CDR1 is SNHLY and CDR2 FYNNEI. This CDR3 is built from 13 residues. The CDR3 sequence: CASRATGGYEQYF. The CDR3, as DNA: TGTGCCAGCAGGGCGACAGGGGGCTACGAGCAGTACTTC.

About this clone: Its ends do not fully match the called genes, so a read error is possible. This chain connects TRBV9 to TRBJ1-2, with TRBD1 as a possible D gene (5 bases). The CDR3 extends over 12 amino acids. Germline CDR1 reads SGDLS; CDR2 reads YYNGEE. CDR3 sequence reads: CASSNRLTVSSF. CDR3 bases: TGTGCCAGCAGTAACCGTCTGACAGTTTCCTCCTTC.

J is TRBJ2-7 and V is TRBV5-5; possibly TRBD2 for D (6 bases). Germline V gene lookup returns CDR1 SGHKS and CDR2 YYEKEE (reference sequence). This CDR3 comprises 14 residues. The germline V and J ends were trimmed by 2 bases and 4 bases, with 13 bases remaining between them. Here the CDR3 reads CASSLGGGTYEQYF. The CDR3 DNA reads as TGTGCCAGCAGCTTAGGTGGAGGGACTTACGAGCAGTACTTC. Looking up the rest from reference TRBV5-5 and TRBJ2-7 gives the full variable domain: DAGVTQSPTHLIKTRGQQVTLRCSPISGHKSVSWYQQVLGQGPQFIFQYYEKEERGRGNFPDRFSARQFPNYSSELNVNALLLGDSALYLCASSLGGGTYEQYFGPGTRLTVT.

The chain uses TRBV7-3 and TRBJ2-1; 9 positions match TRBD2. V dropped 5 bases and J dropped 9; count of bases not matched to a gene: 8. Germline CDR1 and CDR2: SGHTA and FQGTGA. The CDR3 sequence is 14 residues long. CDR3 DNA sequence: TGTGCCAGCAGCCCAACCGGGACTAGCATTGAGCAGTTCTTC. Its protein product is CASSPTGTSIEQFF.

The chain employs TRBV18 and TRBJ1-1; 7 nucleotides agree with TRBD1. Looked up from germline, CDR1 is KGHSH and CDR2 is LQKENI. This CDR3 is 15 amino acids long. V lost 5 bases and J lost 1; bases outside the gene matches: 7. The CDR3: CASSAPTGPNTEAFF. The CDR3 DNA reads TGTGCCAGCTCAGCGCCGACAGGGCCGAACACTGAAGCTTTCTTT.

The rearrangement links TRBV11-3 to TRBJ1-2, with 7 positions matching TRBD1. The CDR3 sequence is 17 residues long. With 2 bases clipped from V and 2 bases from J, the junction kept 11 bases outside the gene matches. The germline V gene encodes CDR1 SGHNT and CDR2 YENEEA. The CDR3 spells CASSLSQGGSPNYGYTF. CDR3 DNA: TGTGCCAGCAGCTTAAGTCAAGGGGGCTCACCAAACTATGGCTACACCTTC. The entire variable domain, with the rest obtained from reference TRBV11-3 and TRBJ1-2, is as follows: EAGVVQSPRYKIIEKKQPVAFWCNPISGHNTLYWYLQNLGQGPELLIRYENEEAVDDSQLPKDRFSAERLKGVDSTLKIQPAELGDSAVYLCASSLSQGGSPNYGYTFGSGTRLTVV.

DNA for the CDR3: TGTGCCAGCAGCTTAGATGTCGCGGGAGGGCGTGAGCAGTTCTTC. Protein: CASSLDVAGGREQFF. The rearrangement uses TRBV11-2 and TRBJ2-1; TRBD2 matches 9 bases. This CDR3 comprises 15 residues. CDR1 is SGHAT and CDR2 is FQNNGV in the germline V gene. The ends lost 0 bases at V and 9 bases at J; junction bases unmatched: 6.

The chain is built from TRBV6-4 and TRBJ2-1; possibly TRBD2 for D (5 bases). In germline, CDR1 is MRHNA, CDR2 SNTAGT. Between the trimmed V and J ends, which lost 0 bases and 10 bases, there was a span of 16 bases. This CDR3 is 15 amino acids long. The CDR3 DNA sequence: TGTGCCAGCAGTGACTCACCCTCAGGCGGGTCCGAGCAGTTCTTC. Its protein product is CASSDSPSGGSEQFF.

This clone showed up just a few times. The rearrangement uses TRBV11-2 and TRBJ2-7; D is unclear. The CDR3 covers 14 residues. Germline V gives CDR1 SGHAT, CDR2 FQNNGV. The ends were cut back, 2 bases at V and 0 bases at J, with 8 bases in the middle. CDR3 coding DNA: TGTGCCAGCAGCTTACAACGCGGCTCCTACGAGCAGTACTTC. Encoded protein: CASSLQRGSYEQYF.

V gene TRBV5-1 combines with J gene TRBJ2-2; weak D call: TRBD2 (5 bases). Between the trimmed V and J ends, which lost 7 bases and 1 base, there was a span of 17 bases. The CDR3 is 16 residues long. Germline values: CDR1 SGHRS, CDR2 YFSETQ. The CDR3 reads CASRVSGGQNTGELFF. DNA for the CDR3: TGCGCCAGCCGGGTCTCCGGCGGGCAGAACACCGGGGAGCTGTTTTTT.

The chain links TRBV9 to TRBJ1-2; D is undetermined. Germline values: CDR1 SGDLS, CDR2 YYNGEE. The V end was cut by 4 bases, the J end by 9 bases, with 16 bases between. The CDR3 loop spans 13 amino acids. In nucleotides, the CDR3 is TGTGCCAGCAGCTCCACGAGCCGTTTTAGCTACACCTTC. Its protein is CASSSTSRFSYTF.

This sequence joins TRBV28 and TRBJ1-1; D unresolved. The germline CDR1 and CDR2 sequences are MDHEN and SYDVKM. The CDR3 is made up of 14 amino acids. V lost 7 bases to trimming and J lost 1 base, with 13 bases between them. CDR3 nucleotides: TGTGCCAGCAAACCCCACTCAAGGAACACTGAAGCTTTCTTT. The encoded protein is CASKPHSRNTEAFF.

CDR3 nucleotides: TGTGCCAGCAGCGATCCCTACAGGGGGGCCCTCCACTTT. This codes for CASSDPYRGALHF. The V gene is TRBV7-9, the J gene TRBJ1-6; the match to TRBD1 covers 8 bases. The CDR3 length is 13 residues. The germline V gene encodes CDR1 SEHNR and CDR2 FQNEAQ (reference sequence). J gave up 14 bases and V 5 bases, and 8 bases lay outside the gene matches.

The chain couples TRBV6-1 to TRBJ1-2; 7 bases line up with TRBD1. Trimming took 10 bases from V and 7 from J; bases not matched to a gene: 12. Germline loops: CDR1 MNHNS, CDR2 SASEGT. This CDR3 comprises 13 residues. The CDR3 region is CATYPGQVSGYTF. The CDR3 DNA reads as TGTGCCACCTACCCAGGACAGGTTTCTGGCTACACCTTC.

Notes on this clone: Other DNA sequences within the sample encode an identical CDR3. The chain uses TRBV4-2 and TRBJ1-1, with 8 positions matching TRBD1. With 0 bases clipped from V and 2 bases from J, the junction kept 2 bases outside the gene matches. Germline V CDR1 and CDR2: LGHNA, YNFKEQ. The CDR3 covers 15 residues. The CDR3 loop reads CASSQDRGLNTEAFF. CDR3 DNA sequence: TGTGCCAGCAGCCAAGACAGGGGGCTTAACACTGAAGCTTTCTTT.

This clone has just a few counts. The chain is built from TRBV7-2 and TRBJ1-4; perhaps TRBD1 as D (5 bases). CDR3 length: 13 amino acids. Trimming stripped 7 bases from V and 8 bases from J, with 14 bases between. Germline V CDR1 and CDR2: SGHTA, FQGNSA. The CDR3 reads CASTVYGGEKLFF. DNA for the CDR3: TGTGCCAGCACCGTTTATGGGGGGGAAAAACTGTTTTTT.

The chain's CDR3 is CASSLAQGYEQYF. The CDR3 bases are TGTGCCAGCAGCTTAGCACAGGGCTACGAGCAGTACTTC. The chain uses TRBV11-2 and TRBJ2-7, with a possible D match to TRBD1 (6 bases). The germline V gene has CDR1 SGHAT and CDR2 FQNNGV. The CDR3 spans 13 residues. Trimming took 1 base from V and 3 from J, leaving 7 bases between them.

The V and J genes are TRBV27 and TRBJ2-2, with D hard to call. This CDR3 is built from 15 residues. V was trimmed by 0 bases and J by 3 bases, leaving 8 bases between them. Germline V lookup: CDR1 MNHEY, CDR2 SMNVEV (reference sequence). CDR3 amino acids: CASSLSIPDTGELFF. The DNA of the CDR3 is TGTGCCAGCAGTTTATCTATCCCGGACACCGGGGAGCTGTTTTTT.

This chain joins TRBV6-1 and TRBJ2-2, with 7 nucleotides matching TRBD2. With V trimmed by 7 bases and J by 7 bases, 6 bases remained unmatched. CDR3 length: 13 amino acids. CDR1 MNHNS and CDR2 SASEGT come from the germline V gene. CDR3 nucleotides: TGTGCCAGCACCGGACTAGAGAGCGGGGAGCTGTTTTTT. Protein product: CASTGLESGELFF.

The rearrangement joins TRBV10-3 to TRBJ2-4; the D gene is possibly TRBD2 (5 bases). In germline, CDR1 is ENHRY, CDR2 SYGVKD. Trimming shortened V by 10 bases and J by 4 bases, and 17 bases separated the two germline ends. The CDR3 has 14 residues. CDR3 DNA sequence: TGTGCCACCTCCGTAGTTAGCGAGAAAAACATTCAGTACTTC. It is translated as CATSVVSEKNIQYF.

The chain joins TRBV7-3 to TRBJ2-1; 9 bases are shared with TRBD1. Looked up from germline, CDR1 is SGHTA and CDR2 is FQGTGA. The CDR3 has 13 amino acids. With V trimmed by 3 bases and J by 9 bases, 3 bases remained unmatched. The CDR3 DNA sequence: TGTGCCAGCAGCTTGACAGGGGGGAGTGAGCAGTTCTTC. Amino acid sequence: CASSLTGGSEQFF.

The chain has TRBV11-3 and TRBJ1-1; D gene unclear. Germline V CDR1 and CDR2: SGHNT, YENEEA. V lost 8 bases and J lost 3, with 19 bases in between. This CDR3 spans 15 amino acids. CDR3 protein: CASALGGPGYTEAFF. CDR3 coding DNA: TGTGCCAGCGCACTTGGAGGACCAGGATACACTGAAGCTTTCTTT.

The rearrangement joins TRBV28 to TRBJ2-2; 8 nucleotides align to TRBD1. The CDR3 is made up of 14 amino acids. Trimming removed 10 bases from V and 0 bases from J; junction bases left unmatched: 4. CDR1 MDHEN and CDR2 SYDVKM come from the germline V gene. As DNA, the CDR3 is TGTGCCACTCAGGGACAGGCGAACACCGGGGAGCTGTTTTTT. Translated: CATQGQANTGELFF. The variable domain in full, completed from reference TRBV28 and TRBJ2-2, reads DVKVTQSSRYLVKRTGEKVFLECVQDMDHENMFWYRQDPGLGLRLIYFSYDVKMKEKGDIPEGYSVSREKKERFSLILESASTNQTSMYLCATQGQANTGELFFGEGSRLTVL.

This chain connects TRBV7-6 to TRBJ2-1; 9 nucleotides agree with TRBD2. The CDR3 spans 15 residues. The V gene's germline CDR1 is SGHVS and CDR2 FNYEAQ. J lost 4 bases, V lost 2 bases, and 3 bases had no gene match. CDR3 nucleotides: TGTGCCAGCAGCTTACTAGCGGGGACTTACAATGAGCAGTTCTTC. Its translation is CASSLLAGTYNEQFF.

This chain links TRBV2 with TRBJ2-1; 8 nucleotides agree with TRBD2. The CDR3 consists of 12 residues. V lost 8 bases to trimming and J lost 9 bases; unmatched junction nucleotides: 6. From germline, CDR1 is SNHLY and CDR2 FYNNEI. CDR3 region: CASGLGRGEQFF. CDR3 nucleotide sequence: TGTGCCAGCGGCCTCGGGAGGGGTGAGCAGTTCTTC. Together with reference TRBV2 and TRBJ2-1, the CDR3 gives the full variable domain: EPEVTQTPSHQVTQMGQEVILRCVPISNHLYFYWYRQILGQKVEFLVSFYNNEISEKSEIFDDQFSVERPDGSNFTLKIRSTKLEDSAMYFCASGLGRGEQFFGPGTRLTVL.

The V and J genes are TRBV25-1 and TRBJ2-5, with D possibly being TRBD1 (7 bases). With 2 bases removed from V and 5 bases from J, the gap between germline ends came to 15 bases. CDR3 length: 15 amino acids. Looked up from germline, CDR1 is MGHDK and CDR2 is SYGVNS. The CDR3 DNA sequence: TGTGCCAGCAGTGAACAGGGGGGCGCATGGGAGACCCAGTACTTC. Encoded protein: CASSEQGGAWETQYF.

This clone was seen once. The chain couples TRBV11-3 to TRBJ2-7; 9 bases match TRBD1. This CDR3 has 15 residues. V was pared by 5 bases and J by 2 bases, with 7 bases of the junction left unmatched. Germline CDR1 SGHNT, CDR2 YENEEA. As DNA, the CDR3 is TGTGCCAGCAGCCACTACCGGGACAGGGCCTACGAGCAGTACTTC. It encodes CASSHYRDRAYEQYF.

The chain combines TRBV5-1 with TRBJ2-1; D may be TRBD1 (6 bases). V was clipped by 5 bases and J by 5 bases, with 17 bases between them. This CDR3 contains 15 residues. Germline CDR1 is SGHRS and CDR2 is YFSETQ. CDR3 amino acids: CASREGVWGNNEQFF. CDR3 bases: TGCGCCAGCAGAGAGGGGGTGTGGGGAAACAATGAGCAGTTCTTC.

This clone was seen a single time. This same CDR3 is encoded by further DNA sequences in the sample. The chain combines TRBV28 with TRBJ2-7; D remains ambiguous. The CDR3 loop spans 14 amino acids. From germline, CDR1 is MDHEN and CDR2 SYDVKM. The germline V and J ends were trimmed by 3 bases and 1 base, with 10 bases remaining between them. The DNA for the CDR3 is TGTGCCAGCAGTTTTGCAGACTCGTCCTACGAGCAGTACTTC. Translated: CASSFADSSYEQYF.

The chain joins TRBV4-2 to TRBJ1-1; D remains ambiguous. Between the trimmed V and J ends, which lost 1 base and 0 bases, there was a span of 9 bases. Germline assignment: CDR1 LGHNA and CDR2 YNFKEQ. CDR3 length equals 15 residues. CDR3 sequence reads: CASSQGSGMNTEAFF. The CDR3 DNA reads as TGTGCCAGCAGCCAAGGTTCCGGGATGAACACTGAAGCTTTCTTT.

The rearrangement joins TRBV28 to TRBJ2-2, with 7 bases identical to TRBD2. The CDR3 contains 13 residues. The V gene's germline CDR1 is MDHEN and CDR2 SYDVKM. The V gene end was trimmed by 10 bases and the J gene end by 2 bases; junction bases not matched to a gene: 4. Here the CDR3 reads CATGTTNTGELFF. The DNA of the CDR3 is TGTGCCACGGGGACTACCAACACCGGGGAGCTGTTTTTT.